Listed below are T cell receptor beta chains from one sample, sequenced in a study of cytomegalovirus exposure and HLA in healthy donors. TCRdb's copy holds only in-frame clones and misses some; the assay was immunoSEQ multiplex PCR. This sample's table has about 75,000 clones. What was sequenced was PBMCs. The receptors originated from a man aged 18 to 35 in good health and CMV-seropositive. CDR3s include the opening cysteine and the closing phenylalanine or tryptophan. D genes are given only for firm matches.

J gene: TRBJ1-2; V gene: TRBV12-5; CDR3 length: 12; D gene: TRBD1; CDR3 DNA: TGTGCTAGTGGTTTTCAGGGGGATGGCTACACCTTC; CDR3 protein: CASGFQGDGYTF
J gene: TRBJ1-4; V gene: TRBV5-6; CDR3 length: 15; D gene: TRBD1; CDR3 DNA: TGTGCCAGCAGCTTGATGACAGGGGTCAATGAAAAACTGTTTTTT; CDR3 protein: CASSLMTGVNEKLFF
J gene: TRBJ2-1; V gene: TRBV4-2; CDR3 length: 17; D gene: TRBD2; CDR3 DNA: TGTGCCAGCAGCCAAGATGGCGGCGGGGGGGCTTACAATGAGCAGTTCTTC; CDR3 protein: CASSQDGGGGAYNEQFF
J gene: TRBJ2-1; V gene: TRBV28; CDR3 length: 14; D gene: TRBD1; CDR3 DNA: TGTGCCAGCAGTTTCGGACAGGCTTTCAATGAGCAGTTCTTC; CDR3 protein: CASSFGQAFNEQFF
J gene: TRBJ1-1; V gene: TRBV6-1; CDR3 length: 15; D gene: TRBD1; CDR3 DNA: TGTGCCAGCAGGATGTTGACAGGGGTAGGAACTGAAGCTTTCTTT; CDR3 protein: CASRMLTGVGTEAFF
J gene: TRBJ2-7; V gene: TRBV28; CDR3 length: 14; D gene: TRBD1; CDR3 DNA: TGTGCCAGCAGTCCAGGGGACAGGAACTACGAGCAGTACTTC; CDR3 protein: CASSPGDRNYEQYF
J gene: TRBJ2-7; V gene: TRBV6-5; CDR3 length: 15; D gene: .; CDR3 DNA: .; CDR3 protein: CASSTSRAGSYEQYF
J gene: TRBJ1-1; V gene: TRBV7-9; CDR3 length: 15; D gene: TRBD1; CDR3 DNA: TGTGCCAGCAGCCCTAGGACAGGGTTGAACACTGAAGCTTTCTTT; CDR3 protein: CASSPRTGLNTEAFF
J gene: TRBJ1-5; V gene: TRBV28; CDR3 length: 14; D gene: TRBD1; CDR3 DNA: TGTGCCATTCACGAGGCAGGGGGGAATCAGCCCCAGCATTTT; CDR3 protein: CAIHEAGGNQPQHF
J gene: TRBJ2-7; V gene: TRBV28; CDR3 length: 13; D gene: .; CDR3 DNA: TGTGCCAGCAGTTTACAGACGGACACCGGGCAGTACTTC; CDR3 protein: CASSLQTDTGQYF
J gene: TRBJ1-4; V gene: TRBV30; CDR3 length: 13; D gene: .; CDR3 DNA: TGTGCCTTGGCACAGGGAACTAATGAAAAACTGTTTTTT; CDR3 protein: CALAQGTNEKLFF
J gene: TRBJ1-2; V gene: TRBV5-4; CDR3 length: 13; D gene: .; CDR3 DNA: TGTGCCAGCAGCTTGAGGCAGGGGAGTGGCTACACCTTC; CDR3 protein: CASSLRQGSGYTF
J gene: TRBJ1-1; V gene: TRBV28; CDR3 length: 13; D gene: .; CDR3 DNA: TGTGCCAGCCTACCAGGGAAGGGGCGAAAGAGTTTCTTT; CDR3 protein: CASLPGKGRKSFF
J gene: TRBJ1-1; V gene: TRBV7-6; CDR3 length: 13; D gene: .; CDR3 DNA: TGTGCCAGCAGCCCCTCGGGAACCCGAGAAGCTTTCTTT; CDR3 protein: CASSPSGTREAFF
J gene: TRBJ2-7; V gene: TRBV28; CDR3 length: 14; D gene: .; CDR3 DNA: TGTGCCAGCAGTTTAGGAGGGAACTCCTACGAGCAGTACTTC; CDR3 protein: CASSLGGNSYEQYF
J gene: TRBJ1-5; V gene: TRBV23-1; CDR3 length: 16; D gene: .; CDR3 DNA: TGCGCCAGCAGTCTTAACGACAGGACGGCGAATCAGCCCCAGCATTTT; CDR3 protein: CASSLNDRTANQPQHF
J gene: TRBJ2-1; V gene: TRBV18; CDR3 length: 15; D gene: .; CDR3 DNA: TGTGCCAGCTCACCGGCGGGAACCCTCTACAATGAGCAGTTCTTC; CDR3 protein: CASSPAGTLYNEQFF
J gene: TRBJ2-6; V gene: TRBV7-2; CDR3 length: 12; D gene: .; CDR3 DNA: TGTGCCAGTGGACAGTTGACCAACGTCCTGACTTTC; CDR3 protein: CASGQLTNVLTF
J gene: TRBJ2-1; V gene: TRBV5-1; CDR3 length: 15; D gene: .; CDR3 DNA: TGCGCCAGCAGCTTGGGGCGGGGGCCGGCGAACGGGCAGTTCTTC; CDR3 protein: CASSLGRGPANGQFF
J gene: TRBJ2-7; V gene: TRBV23-1; CDR3 length: 15; D gene: .; CDR3 DNA: TGCGCCAGCAGTCGTTTTCGGGGGAGATCCTACGAGCAGTACTTC; CDR3 protein: CASSRFRGRSYEQYF
J gene: TRBJ1-1; V gene: TRBV2; CDR3 length: 13; D gene: TRBD1; CDR3 DNA: TGTGCCAGCATGACAGGGGGGAACACTGAAGCTTTCTTT; CDR3 protein: CASMTGGNTEAFF
J gene: TRBJ1-5; V gene: TRBV7-9; CDR3 length: 14; D gene: .; CDR3 DNA: TGTGCCAGCAGCTTATCGTACAGTGATCAGCCCCAGCATTTT; CDR3 protein: CASSLSYSDQPQHF
J gene: TRBJ1-6; V gene: TRBV7-9; CDR3 length: 18; D gene: TRBD1; CDR3 DNA: TGTGCCAGCAGCTCCCGGGACAGCCGAGGGTCGGGAGATTCACCCCTCCACTTT; CDR3 protein: CASSSRDSRGSGDSPLHF
J gene: TRBJ1-2; V gene: TRBV7-9; CDR3 length: 14; D gene: .; CDR3 DNA: TGTGCCAGCAGTATCGGGGGGGCAGTCTATGGCTACACCTTC; CDR3 protein: CASSIGGAVYGYTF
J gene: TRBJ2-3; V gene: TRBV11-2; CDR3 length: 16; D gene: .; CDR3 DNA: TGTGCCAGCAGAGCCCTGGGGGGGGCGCCCCAAGATACGCAGTATTTT; CDR3 protein: CASRALGGAPQDTQYF
J gene: TRBJ2-7; V gene: TRBV5-1; CDR3 length: 14; D gene: TRBD1; CDR3 DNA: TGCGCCAGCAGCTTGGACAGGGGGTCCTACGAGCAGTACTTC; CDR3 protein: CASSLDRGSYEQYF
J gene: TRBJ2-3; V gene: TRBV15; CDR3 length: 15; D gene: .; CDR3 DNA: TGTGCCACCAGCAGAGATGCAGGGGGCACAGATACGCAGTATTTT; CDR3 protein: CATSRDAGGTDTQYF
J gene: TRBJ2-7; V gene: TRBV6-5; CDR3 length: 14; D gene: .; CDR3 DNA: TGTGCCAGCAGGAAAGGGGGTTTGTCCTACGAGCAGTACTTC; CDR3 protein: CASRKGGLSYEQYF
J gene: TRBJ2-7; V gene: TRBV11-2; CDR3 length: 18; D gene: .; CDR3 DNA: TGTGCCAGCAGCCATTTACCCCGGACGCCGATCGGCGGGTACGAGCAGTACTTC; CDR3 protein: CASSHLPRTPIGGYEQYF
J gene: TRBJ1-4; V gene: TRBV7-2; CDR3 length: 14; D gene: TRBD1; CDR3 DNA: TGTGCCAGCAGCCGGACAGGGGAGTCTGAAAAACTGTTTTTT; CDR3 protein: CASSRTGESEKLFF
J gene: TRBJ1-1; V gene: TRBV6-5; CDR3 length: 15; D gene: .; CDR3 DNA: TGTGCCAGCAGTTACTCCTCTCGGGTCACGCATCGAGCTTTCTTT; CDR3 protein: CASSYSSRVTHRAFF
J gene: TRBJ2-7; V gene: TRBV18; CDR3 length: 18; D gene: TRBD2; CDR3 DNA: TGTGCCAGCTCACCTAGCGGATCGACTAGCGGGAGGGCTTACGAGCAGTACTTC; CDR3 protein: CASSPSGSTSGRAYEQYF
J gene: TRBJ2-7; V gene: TRBV5-1; CDR3 length: 14; D gene: TRBD1; CDR3 DNA: TGCGCCAGCAGTCTTGGACAGGGGGTATACGAGCAGTACTTC; CDR3 protein: CASSLGQGVYEQYF
J gene: TRBJ2-7; V gene: TRBV27; CDR3 length: 13; D gene: .; CDR3 DNA: TGTGCCAGCAGTTTATCCCTTTCCTACGAGCAGTACTTC; CDR3 protein: CASSLSLSYEQYF
J gene: TRBJ1-2; V gene: TRBV7-3; CDR3 length: 15; D gene: TRBD1; CDR3 DNA: TGTGCCAGCAGCTTCGACGGGACAGGGGAGCGGGGCTACACCTTC; CDR3 protein: CASSFDGTGERGYTF
J gene: TRBJ1-2; V gene: TRBV6-1; CDR3 length: 15; D gene: .; CDR3 DNA: TGTGCCAGCAGTGAAGCTCCACCCAGGGACTATGGCTACACCTTC; CDR3 protein: CASSEAPPRDYGYTF
J gene: TRBJ2-7; V gene: TRBV15; CDR3 length: 17; D gene: TRBD1; CDR3 DNA: TGTGCCACCAGCACCCCCCACGGGGACAGGGGGCACTACGAGCAGTACTTC; CDR3 protein: CATSTPHGDRGHYEQYF
J gene: TRBJ2-7; V gene: TRBV5-1; CDR3 length: 16; D gene: TRBD2; CDR3 DNA: TGCGCCAGCAGCAAAACCCCACTCACTAGCGAAAACGAGCAGTACTTC; CDR3 protein: CASSKTPLTSENEQYF
J gene: TRBJ1-2; V gene: TRBV2; CDR3 length: 16; D gene: .; CDR3 DNA: TGTGCCAGCAGTGAAGGTTGGAGGGGTCTTAACTATGGCTACACCTTC; CDR3 protein: CASSEGWRGLNYGYTF
J gene: TRBJ1-1; V gene: TRBV30; CDR3 length: 12; D gene: .; CDR3 DNA: TGTGCCTGGAGTTCGACAGGTTGGCTAGCTTTCTTT; CDR3 protein: CAWSSTGWLAFF
J gene: TRBJ2-1; V gene: TRBV13; CDR3 length: 14; D gene: TRBD1; CDR3 DNA: TGTGCCAGCAGCTCCATACAGGGGAGCGATGAGCAGTTCTTC; CDR3 protein: CASSSIQGSDEQFF